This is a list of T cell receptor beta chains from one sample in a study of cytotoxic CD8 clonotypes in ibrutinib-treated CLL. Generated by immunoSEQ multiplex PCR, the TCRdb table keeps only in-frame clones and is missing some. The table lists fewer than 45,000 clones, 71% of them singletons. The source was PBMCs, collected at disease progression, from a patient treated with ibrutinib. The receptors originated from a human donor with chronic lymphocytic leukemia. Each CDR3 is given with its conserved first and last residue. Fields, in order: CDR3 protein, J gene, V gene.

cdr3_aa: CASSVLSGTNGNEQFF
j_call: TRBJ2-1
v_call: TRBV9

cdr3_aa: CASSKIATRQGRVSYEQYF
j_call: TRBJ2-7
v_call: TRBV21-1

cdr3_aa: CASSQSSGNQPQHF
j_call: TRBJ1-5
v_call: TRBV6-5

cdr3_aa: CASSLAGLNEKLFF
j_call: TRBJ1-4
v_call: TRBV6-1

cdr3_aa: CASSYSIGGGEKLFF
j_call: TRBJ1-4
v_call: TRBV6-5

cdr3_aa: CASSSGTSGVGDTQYF
j_call: TRBJ2-3
v_call: TRBV7-8

cdr3_aa: CATSRARDSYEQYF
j_call: TRBJ2-7
v_call: TRBV15

cdr3_aa: CASSYDRRRGYTF
j_call: TRBJ1-2
v_call: TRBV6-5

cdr3_aa: CASSLQGYGSPLHF
j_call: TRBJ1-6
v_call: TRBV13

cdr3_aa: CASSRQGGNNEQFF
j_call: TRBJ2-1
v_call: TRBV2

cdr3_aa: CASSLNGAPTETQYF
j_call: TRBJ2-5
v_call: TRBV5-1

cdr3_aa: CASSDAMNTEAFF
j_call: TRBJ1-1
v_call: TRBV5-1

cdr3_aa: CASSPSGQGGYTF
j_call: TRBJ1-2
v_call: TRBV5-6

cdr3_aa: CASSTRDSLNYGYTF
j_call: TRBJ1-2
v_call: TRBV13